Shown below are 23 T cell receptor beta chains from a single sample sequenced in a study of blood T cell repertoires in COVID-19. The protocol was immunoSEQ multiplex PCR, while the TCRdb copy is restricted to in-frame clones and leaves out a portion. The data contain under 200,000 clones, under 85% of them singletons. Sequenced sample: peripheral blood. The receptors were sampled from a man aged 65 to 85 with acute or convalescent COVID-19.

A few counts support this clone. V and J are TRBV6-5 and TRBJ2-2, with 7 bases that match TRBD1. V gave up 6 bases and J gave up 8 bases; unmatched junction bases: 12. Germline CDR1 is MNHEY and CDR2 is SVGAGI. The CDR3 is 15 residues long. The CDR3 DNA reads as TGTGCCAGCAGGGCCCCGGGACAGTCTCCGGGGGAGCTGTTTTTT. Protein: CASRAPGQSPGELFF.

The chain couples TRBV6-5 to TRBJ1-1, with a possible D match to TRBD1 (5 bases). The CDR3 contains 14 residues. V shed 8 bases and J shed 5 bases, with 18 bases lying between them. Germline V gene lookup returns CDR1 MNHEY and CDR2 SVGAGI. The CDR3 sequence is CASHSRVGWTEAFF. In DNA, the CDR3 is TGTGCCAGCCATTCCAGGGTGGGTTGGACTGAAGCTTTCTTT.

V and J are TRBV7-8 and TRBJ2-5; 7 positions agree with TRBD2. The CDR3 has 16 residues. The V and J ends lost 4 bases and 5 bases, in that order; junction bases with no gene match: 13. Per the germline V gene, CDR1 is SGHVS and CDR2 is FQNEAQ. CDR3 bases: TGTGCCAGCAGCTCCGGCGGGGAGCGGGGAGGGGAGACCCAGTACTTC. Its protein product is CASSSGGERGGETQYF.

The J gene is TRBJ2-1, the V gene TRBV5-1; D uncertain. Germline CDR1 SGHRS, CDR2 YFSETQ. The CDR3 extends over 14 amino acids. Between the trimmed V and J ends, which lost 0 bases and 3 bases, there was a span of 7 bases. CDR3 in DNA: TGCGCCAGCAGCTTGGTCAGTGACTACAATGAGCAGTTCTTC. Its protein is CASSLVSDYNEQFF.

The chain has TRBV6-5 and TRBJ2-1; 10 nucleotides line up with TRBD2. The V gene's germline CDR1 is MNHEY and CDR2 SVGAGI. The length of the CDR3 is 15 residues. V lost 6 bases, J lost 2 bases, and 4 bases stayed unmatched. This CDR3 reads CASSRTSGAYNEQFF. The CDR3 region has the DNA TGTGCCAGCAGCCGTACTAGCGGGGCCTACAATGAGCAGTTCTTC.

The gene calls are TRBV19 and TRBJ1-1, with D hard to call. Trimming removed 8 bases from V and 1 base from J, with 17 bases in between. The germline gives CDR1 LNHDA, CDR2 SQIVND (reference sequence). CDR3 length: 15 amino acids. The CDR3 coding sequence is TGTGCCAGTCAGACTCCAGGAGGCCCGAACACTGAAGCTTTCTTT. Translation gives CASQTPGGPNTEAFF.

The chain is built from TRBV19 and TRBJ2-1, with 9 positions matching TRBD2. Trimming cost V 5 bases and J 1 base; bases outside gene matches: 6. The CDR3 is made up of 16 amino acids. The germline CDR1 and CDR2 sequences are LNHDA and SQIVND (reference sequence). The CDR3 DNA follows: TGTGCCAGTAGTGCAGCAGCGGGAGGTTCCTACAATGAGCAGTTCTTC. This gives the protein CASSAAAGGSYNEQFF.

CDR3 protein: CASSLAGWGQGLGNEQFF. The CDR3 nucleotides are TGCGCCAGCAGCTTGGCCGGGTGGGGACAGGGCTTGGGTAATGAGCAGTTCTTC. V gene TRBV5-1 combines with J gene TRBJ2-1, with 9 bases aligning to TRBD1. The CDR3 has 18 amino acids. Germline CDR1 SGHRS, CDR2 YFSETQ. With 0 bases clipped from V and 7 bases from J, the junction kept 14 bases outside the gene matches.

This rearrangement joins TRBV24-1 to TRBJ1-2, with D perhaps TRBD1 (5 bases). The CDR3 consists of 14 residues. Germline V lookup: CDR1 KGHDR, CDR2 SFDVKD. Trimming took off 4 bases at V and 8 bases at J, with 16 bases between the two ends. This CDR3 is CATSDDPDRTGYTF. DNA of the CDR3: TGTGCCACCAGTGACGACCCCGACAGAACGGGCTACACCTTC.

This chain connects TRBV12-3 or TRBV12-4 to TRBJ2-7; 8 bases line up with TRBD1. With V trimmed by 1 base and J by 7 bases, 3 bases remained unmatched. The CDR3 runs to 13 residues. CDR3 DNA: TGTGCCAGCAGTTTAGGGACAGGGTCTGAGCAGTACTTC. Amino acid sequence: CASSLGTGSEQYF.

This clone was seen more than once but under ten times. The gene calls are TRBV7-2 and TRBJ2-5; D gene ambiguous. The CDR3 is made up of 13 amino acids. With 5 bases removed from V and 7 bases from J, the gap between germline ends came to 14 bases. Germline lookup yields CDR1 SGHTA and CDR2 FQGNSA. The CDR3 spells CASSPQALWTQYF. The DNA of the CDR3 is TGTGCCAGCAGCCCCCAGGCTTTGTGGACCCAGTACTTC.

This clone was seen once. V is TRBV6-5 and J is TRBJ1-2; no clear D. The CDR3 is 12 residues long. CDR1 is MNHEY, CDR2 SVGAGI, per germline. Trimming took 5 bases from V and 6 from J, leaving 10 bases between them. The CDR3 spells CASSPTGDGYTF. CDR3 sequence (DNA): TGTGCCAGCAGTCCGACTGGTGATGGCTACACCTTC.

This chain connects TRBV18 to TRBJ2-5; D gene ambiguous. The CDR3 is 14 amino acids. Looked up from germline, CDR1 is KGHSH and CDR2 is LQKENI. Trimming shortened V by 6 bases and J by 1 base, and 12 bases separated the two germline ends. CDR3 bases: TGTGCCAGCTCTCCCGACACATCCCAAGAGACCCAGTACTTC. Amino acid sequence: CASSPDTSQETQYF. Full variable domain (remainder filled in from reference TRBV18 and TRBJ2-5): NAGVMQNPRHLVRRRGQEARLRCSPMKGHSHVYWYRQLPEEGLKFMVYLQKENIIDESGMPKERFSAEFPKEGPSILRIQQVVRGDSAAYFCASSPDTSQETQYFGPGTRLLVL.

J is TRBJ1-1 and V is TRBV11-3; D is ambiguous. The CDR3 has 14 amino acids. The V and J ends lost 3 bases and 0 bases respectively, with 8 bases between them. Germline V gene lookup returns CDR1 SGHNT and CDR2 YENEEA. Here the CDR3 reads CASSFRQVNTEAFF. Here the CDR3 DNA reads TGTGCCAGCAGCTTCAGGCAGGTGAACACTGAAGCTTTCTTT.

The CDR3 here is CASSLGAGVAQPQHF. The CDR3 DNA sequence: TGTGCCAGCAGCTTAGGGGCGGGAGTCGCTCAGCCCCAGCATTTT. This chain joins TRBV7-9 and TRBJ1-5; no firm D call. This CDR3 region has 15 residues. Trimming removed 1 base from V and 6 bases from J, with 13 bases in between. Germline CDR1 and CDR2: SEHNR and FQNEAQ (reference sequence).

The rearrangement uses TRBV6-2 or TRBV6-3 and TRBJ2-1; the match to TRBD2 covers 8 bases. Trimming cost V 3 bases and J 2 bases; bases outside gene matches: 6. The CDR3 covers 16 residues. Germline CDR1 is MNHEY and CDR2 is SVGEGT. The CDR3 nucleotides are TGTGCCAGCAGTTATTCCACTAGCGGAGCCTACAATGAGCAGTTCTTC. This gives the protein CASSYSTSGAYNEQFF.

J is TRBJ2-7 and V is TRBV2, with 12 nucleotides matching TRBD1. V trimming: 0 bases; J trimming: 4 bases; junction bases outside the gene matches: 4. This CDR3 region has 16 residues. Per the germline V gene, CDR1 is SNHLY and CDR2 is FYNNEI. CDR3 DNA sequence: TGTGCCAGCAGTGAAGCAACGGGACAGGGGGCTTACGAGCAGTACTTC. This encodes CASSEATGQGAYEQYF.

The chain links TRBV10-1 to TRBJ1-1, with D perhaps matching TRBD1 (5 bases). Trimming stripped 3 bases from V and 1 base from J, with 9 bases between. Per the germline V gene, CDR1 is WNHNN and CDR2 is SYGVQD (reference sequence). This CDR3 region has 14 residues. The CDR3 spells CASSDGGSNTEAFF. The CDR3 nucleotides read TGCGCCAGCAGTGACGGGGGATCGAACACTGAAGCTTTCTTT.

This rearrangement joins TRBV3-1 (or the pseudogene TRBV3-2) to TRBJ2-5; TRBD1 might be the D (5 bases). The CDR3 contains 16 residues. Germline assignment: CDR1 LGHDT and CDR2 YNNKEL (reference sequence). The V gene lost 0 bases and the J gene lost 1 base, with 12 bases spanning the gap. CDR3 in amino acids: CASSQDCDRIQETQYF. In DNA form, the CDR3 reads TGTGCCAGCAGCCAAGATTGCGACAGAATCCAAGAGACCCAGTACTTC.

The chain is built from TRBV9 and TRBJ2-7; D might be TRBD1 (6 bases). V lost 3 bases and J lost 4, with 23 bases in between. Germline CDR1 and CDR2: SGDLS and YYNGEE. The CDR3 is made up of 17 amino acids. CDR3 residues: CASSDGKTGISGYEQYF. The DNA for the CDR3 is TGTGCCAGCAGCGACGGGAAGACAGGTATATCCGGGTACGAGCAGTACTTC.

Concerning this clone itself: The germline gene is not matched at one end of the junction; a read error may be the cause. The CDR3: CASRGGTNGKLFF. The CDR3 coding sequence is TGTGCCAGCAGGGGAGGGACAAATGGAAAACTGTTTTTT. This chain uses TRBV28 with TRBJ1-4, with a weak D call TRBD1 (6 bases). The V gene's germline CDR1 is MDHEN and CDR2 SYDVKM. This CDR3 spans 13 amino acids.

V usage is TRBV19 and J usage is TRBJ2-1; 12 bases align to TRBD1. The CDR3 loop spans 16 amino acids. CDR1 LNHDA and CDR2 SQIVND come from the germline V gene (reference sequence). Trimming at V came to 4 bases and at J to 5 bases, leaving 6 bases not matched to a gene. CDR3 amino acids: CASSTGTGGLNNEQFF. CDR3 nucleotide sequence: TGTGCCAGTAGTACAGGGACAGGGGGCTTAAACAATGAGCAGTTCTTC.

This sequence joins TRBV7-3 and TRBJ1-2; 10 bases align to TRBD1. Germline CDR1 is SGHTA and CDR2 is FQGTGA. The length of the CDR3 is 13 residues. The ends lost 5 bases at V and 8 bases at J; junction bases unmatched: 5. The chain's CDR3 is CASSPGQGKGYTF. CDR3 nucleotides: TGTGCCAGCAGCCCGGGACAGGGGAAGGGCTACACCTTC. Full variable domain (outside the CDR3, taken from reference TRBV7-3 and TRBJ1-2): GAGVSQTPSNKVTEKGKYVELRCDPISGHTALYWYRQSLGQGPEFLIYFQGTGAADDSGLPNDRFFAVRPEGSVSTLKIQRTERGDSAVYLCASSPGQGKGYTFGSGTRLTVV.